This T cell receptor beta chain was found in a study of CXCR3-negative and CXCR3-positive naive CD8 T cells. Study at large: With about 1.5 +/- 0.3 million reads per library, the TRB reads numbered about 135 million in total.

The CDR3 covers 15 residues. Germline V gene sequence: CDR1 SGDLS, CDR2 YYNGEE. Notes on the study in general: The TRB CDR3s that CXCR3-positive naive cells carried were more hydrophobic than those of CXCR3-negative naive cells. Sequencing showed both naive subsets with comparably high diversity, and memory CD8+ cells much lower. Naive CXCR3-negative cells resembled naive CXCR3-positive cells in TRBV-TRBJ usage; memory cells differed.

Concerning this clonotype itself: What it binds is unknown.

cDNA libraries for TRB were generated by 5' RACE incorporating UMI labels. TCRdb re-called the 5' RACE reads and catalogs CDR3 proteins one per entry, DNA excluded. The sample includes under 150,000 distinct CDR3 sequences. The J gene is TRBJ2-7, the V gene TRBV9. This TCR was recovered from a human donor in good health. Some clones in this sample may be carry-over from other donors' samples. The sequencing sample was made of naive CXCR3+ CD8+ T cells from blood. The sample's subset: CD45RO-CCR7+CD27+CD95- naive CD8+ T cells expressing CXCR3 (TNR3+). This chain's CDR3 is CASSVGGESSYEQYF.